These 21 T cell receptor beta chains were sequenced from one sample in a study of post-analysis software for immune sequencing data. Notes on the study in general: Patients had higher frequencies than controls of roughly 5 TRBV segments, including TRBV5-6, TRBV5-1 and TRBV20-1.

Incorporated into the TCR beta cDNA libraries were unique molecular identifiers, which served to reduce PCR and sequencing biases. TCRdb analysed the PCR reads with MiXCR anew, one entry per CDR3 protein. The table records about 820,000 distinct CDR3 sequences, roughly half of them present only once. The antigens of these receptors remain unknown. Sequenced: blood. These receptors all stem from a girl between 5 and 17 years old with multiple sclerosis.

The chain uses TRBV7-3 and TRBJ2-1; TRBD2 matches at 7 bases. V was pared by 4 bases and J by 4 bases, with 7 bases of the junction left unmatched. This CDR3 is 15 amino acids long. Germline V lookup: CDR1 SGHTA, CDR2 FQGTGA. The CDR3 nucleotides read TGTGCCAGCAGCTCCCTCAGCGGGGATTACAATGAGCAGTTCTTC. Translating it yields CASSSLSGDYNEQFF.

V usage is TRBV30 and J usage is TRBJ1-1; the D gene is possibly TRBD1 (6 bases). The germline CDR1 and CDR2 sequences are GTSNPN and SVGIG (reference sequence). Trimming left V 3 bases short and J 2 bases short, with 13 bases between. CDR3 size: 14 residues. CDR3: CAWRWGGSNTEAFF. As DNA, the CDR3 is TGTGCCTGGAGGTGGGGGGGCAGCAACACTGAAGCTTTCTTT.

The chain links TRBV6-6 to TRBJ1-1; D gene ambiguous. CDR1 is MNHNY, CDR2 SVGAGI, per germline (reference sequence). This CDR3 spans 13 amino acids. Between the trimmed V and J ends, which lost 6 bases and 7 bases, there was a span of 15 bases. CDR3 sequence reads: CASSETITYEAFF. CDR3 coding DNA: TGTGCCAGCAGCGAGACAATCACTTATGAAGCTTTCTTT.

This clonotype has only a few counts. The rearrangement links TRBV29-1 to TRBJ2-3; TRBD1 might be the D (6 bases). Germline V gene lookup returns CDR1 SQVTM and CDR2 ANQGSEA. The CDR3 is made up of 14 amino acids. Trimming removed 8 bases at V and 3 bases at J, with 18 bases between. The CDR3 is CSFAGQGWTDTQYF. The CDR3 DNA is TGCAGCTTTGCAGGGCAGGGGTGGACAGATACGCAGTATTTT.

The chain recombines TRBV27 with TRBJ1-5; TRBD1 matches at 7 bases. Germline V lookup: CDR1 MNHEY, CDR2 SMNVEV (reference sequence). V lost 4 bases and J lost 0; bases outside the gene matches: 3. The CDR3 sequence is 15 residues long. The CDR3 is CASSWTGYSNQPQHF. DNA of the CDR3: TGTGCCAGCAGTTGGACAGGATATAGCAATCAGCCCCAGCATTTT.

The chain is built from TRBV6-4 and TRBJ2-5; D remains unclear. Per the germline V gene, CDR1 is MRHNA and CDR2 is SNTAGT. V was shortened by 3 bases and J by 1 base, with 9 bases between the two germline ends. The CDR3 has 14 residues. CDR3 DNA: TGTGCCAGCAGTGATCTTCCGGGCCAAGAGACCCAGTACTTC. Encoded protein: CASSDLPGQETQYF.

The V call is TRBV7-9, the J call TRBJ1-5; weak D call: TRBD1 (5 bases). Trimming removed 4 bases at V and 3 bases at J, with 10 bases between. CDR1 is SEHNR and CDR2 is FQNEAQ in the germline V gene (reference sequence). The CDR3 sequence is 14 residues long. The CDR3 region is CASSSQGHNQPQHF. The CDR3 nucleotides are TGTGCCAGCAGCTCCCAAGGACACAATCAGCCCCAGCATTTT.

This chain links TRBV20-1 with TRBJ2-3; tentatively, D is TRBD2 (7 bases). Germline V gene lookup returns CDR1 DFQATT and CDR2 SNEGSKA (reference sequence). Trimming shortened V by 4 bases and J by 8 bases, and 16 bases separated the two germline ends. The CDR3 loop spans 13 amino acids. CDR3 amino acids: CSATARGGGTQYF. CDR3 sequence (DNA): TGCAGTGCTACAGCCAGGGGCGGGGGTACGCAGTATTTT.

This clonotype has only a few counts. The chain carries TRBV5-1 and TRBJ2-3; TRBD2 matches 12 bases. CDR3 length: 16 residues. Germline V gene data show CDR1 as SGHRS and CDR2 as YFSETQ. With V trimmed by 0 bases and J by 4 bases, 3 bases remained unmatched. The CDR3 spells CASSLGLAGASDTQYF. In DNA, the CDR3 is TGCGCCAGCAGCTTGGGACTAGCGGGAGCTTCAGATACGCAGTATTTT.

The gene calls are TRBV7-8 and TRBJ2-7, with 10 bases that match TRBD1. There are 13 residues in the CDR3. Germline CDR1 is SGHVS and CDR2 is FQNEAQ. V dropped 3 bases and J dropped 5; count of bases not matched to a gene: 1. This CDR3 is CASSFGTGDEQYF. In DNA form, the CDR3 reads TGTGCCAGCAGCTTTGGGACAGGGGACGAGCAGTACTTC.

This clonotype was recorded many times. The chain couples TRBV7-8 to TRBJ2-7; unclear D gene. This CDR3 contains 11 residues. CDR1 is SGHVS, CDR2 FQNEAQ, per germline. Trimming left V 3 bases short and J 5 bases short, with 5 bases between. The CDR3 is CASSLYHEQYF. In DNA, the CDR3 is TGTGCCAGCAGCTTGTATCACGAGCAGTACTTC.

The chain couples TRBV5-1 to TRBJ2-1; 7 bases match TRBD2. Germline values: CDR1 SGHRS, CDR2 YFSETQ. The CDR3 contains 16 residues. Losses at the gene ends were 1 base for V and 3 bases for J; bases not matched to a gene: 7. The CDR3 reads CASSLPSRESYNEQFF. DNA for the CDR3: TGCGCCAGCAGCTTGCCGTCGCGGGAGAGCTACAATGAGCAGTTCTTC.

The rearrangement uses TRBV5-1 and TRBJ1-1, with D perhaps matching TRBD1 (5 bases). The CDR3 extends over 12 amino acids. Germline lookup yields CDR1 SGHRS and CDR2 YFSETQ. Trimming left V 4 bases short and J 3 bases short, with 7 bases between. In nucleotides, the CDR3 is TGCGCCAGCAGCAGGGACGACACTGAAGCTTTCTTT. Its translation is CASSRDDTEAFF.

In this sample, this clonotype turned up a few times. The chain has TRBV20-1 and TRBJ2-5; 9 bases fit TRBD2. This CDR3 has 15 residues. The ends lost 2 bases at V and 2 bases at J; junction bases unmatched: 6. The germline gives CDR1 DFQATT, CDR2 SNEGSKA (reference sequence). CDR3 loop: CSARSSGGTQETQYF. For the CDR3, the DNA is TGCAGTGCTAGATCCAGCGGGGGGACTCAAGAGACCCAGTACTTC.

This chain joins TRBV5-1 and TRBJ2-3; 9 bases agree with TRBD2. V dropped 4 bases and J dropped 0; count of bases not matched to a gene: 6. CDR3 length equals 16 residues. CDR1 and CDR2 from the germline V gene are SGHRS and YFSETQ. CDR3 in amino acids: CASSRLTSGSTDTQYF. CDR3 nucleotides: TGCGCCAGCAGCCGATTAACTAGCGGGAGCACAGATACGCAGTATTTT. The complete variable domain, with remaining parts taken from reference TRBV5-1 and TRBJ2-3, reads KAGVTQTPRYLIKTRGQQVTLSCSPISGHRSVSWYQQTPGQGLQFLFEYFSETQRNKGNFPGRFSGRQFSNSRSEMNVSTLELGDSALYLCASSRLTSGSTDTQYFGPGTRLTVL.

This chain joins TRBV4-1 and TRBJ2-7; D is possibly TRBD1 or TRBD2 (5 bases each). The CDR3 contains 16 residues. V shed 5 bases and J shed 5 bases, with 22 bases lying between them. The V gene's germline CDR1 is MGHRA and CDR2 YSYEKL. CDR3 bases: TGCGCCAGCAGCGACCCCAGTTACGGGACCCCTGACGAGCAGTACTTC. This translates into CASSDPSYGTPDEQYF.

This clonotype was detected only a few times. The J gene is TRBJ2-7, the V gene TRBV20-1; D remains unclear. Germline CDR1 and CDR2: DFQATT and SNEGSKA (reference sequence). CDR3 size: 15 residues. V was trimmed by 0 bases and J by 1 base, leaving 13 bases between them. The CDR3, as DNA: TGCAGTGCTAGAGAGTCGACCGCTAGGTCCTACGAGCAGTACTTC. Amino acids: CSARESTARSYEQYF.

The chain joins TRBV3-1 to TRBJ2-5; 8 nucleotides agree with TRBD1. There are 16 residues in the CDR3. From germline, CDR1 is LGHDT and CDR2 YNNKEL (reference sequence). After removal of 4 bases from V and 2 bases from J, the junction contained 9 bases not matched to a gene. CDR3 nucleotides: TGTGCCAGCAGCCTAAGAAGAGGGACAGGACAAGAGACCCAGTACTTC. Protein product: CASSLRRGTGQETQYF.

J is TRBJ1-1 and V is TRBV20-1, with D unresolved. The V end lost 3 bases, the J end lost 5 bases, and 22 bases lay between the germline ends. CDR1 DFQATT and CDR2 SNEGSKA come from the germline V gene (reference sequence). The CDR3 extends over 16 amino acids. As DNA, the CDR3 is TGCAGTGCTAGGCGAGATTCCGGAGCCCAGCGGACTGAAGCTTTCTTT. Translating gives CSARRDSGAQRTEAFF.

V and J are TRBV10-3 and TRBJ2-1; 12 positions agree with TRBD2. J was trimmed by 8 bases and V by 2 bases; bases with no gene match: 16. Germline lookup yields CDR1 ENHRY and CDR2 SYGVKD. The CDR3 runs 19 residues. The CDR3 DNA reads as TGTGCCATCAGTGAGGGACTAGCGGGGAGAAGGCCATGGATCGATGAGCAGTTCTTC. Amino acids: CAISEGLAGRRPWIDEQFF.

V gene TRBV3-1 combines with J gene TRBJ2-3, with D possibly being TRBD1 or TRBD2 (5 bases each). CDR3 length: 13 amino acids. Germline CDR1 and CDR2: LGHDT and YNNKEL (reference sequence). Deletions cut 4 bases from V and 7 bases from J, with 12 bases between. The CDR3 spells CASSLKTGHTQYF. CDR3 in DNA: TGTGCCAGCAGCCTCAAGACGGGGCATACGCAGTATTTT.